This TCR beta chain was sequenced in a study of identical twins. Trimming removed 8 bases from V and 5 bases from J, with 13 bases in between. The CDR3 contains 12 residues. Germline CDR1 is MDHEN and CDR2 is SYDVKM. A single record per CDR3 protein comes from TCRdb applying MiXCR to the 5' RACE reads. Counted here are around 490,000 distinct CDR3 sequences, 20% to 25% occurring once; the ten biggest clones make up roughly 0.5%. These same records also appear under a second study, on yellow fever vaccine responses in identical twins.

The specimen was CD4+ T cells sorted from blood. This sequence joins TRBV28 and TRBJ2-7; tentatively, D is TRBD1 (6 bases). This clonotype was obtained from a woman aged 18 to 35 in good health. The DNA for the CDR3 is TGTGCCAGCGAACAGGGTGGCCACGAGCAGTACTTC. This sequence encodes CASEQGGHEQYF.